This T cell receptor (beta chain) was recorded in a study of PD-L1 blockade in urothelial cancer. About the research overall: Analyses were performed on blood at 3 weeks after treatment start (the second dose) and at 6 weeks. Blood samples had a median of 141,255 T cells, approximately 83,000 unique TCRs, and clonality 0.080.

Unmatched junction bases numbered 3, after V lost 2 bases and J lost 2 bases. The germline V gene has CDR1 SGHAT and CDR2 FQDESV (reference sequence). This CDR3 spans 15 amino acids. The protocol was immunoSEQ multiplex PCR, while the TCRdb copy is restricted to in-frame clones and leaves out a portion. The profile shows approximately 100,000 clones, over 75% of them singletons. Patients each gave 1 to 8 samples, pretreatment and on-treatment. The receptor comes from a man between 45 and 60 years old with urothelial cancer. This chain joins TRBV11-1 and TRBJ2-5; TRBD2 agrees at 9 bases. Material: PBMCs, obtained around atezolizumab (anti-PD-L1) treatment. In DNA, the CDR3 is TGTGCCAGCAGCTTACTAGCGGGATTACAAGAGACCCAGTACTTC. This encodes CASSLLAGLQETQYF.